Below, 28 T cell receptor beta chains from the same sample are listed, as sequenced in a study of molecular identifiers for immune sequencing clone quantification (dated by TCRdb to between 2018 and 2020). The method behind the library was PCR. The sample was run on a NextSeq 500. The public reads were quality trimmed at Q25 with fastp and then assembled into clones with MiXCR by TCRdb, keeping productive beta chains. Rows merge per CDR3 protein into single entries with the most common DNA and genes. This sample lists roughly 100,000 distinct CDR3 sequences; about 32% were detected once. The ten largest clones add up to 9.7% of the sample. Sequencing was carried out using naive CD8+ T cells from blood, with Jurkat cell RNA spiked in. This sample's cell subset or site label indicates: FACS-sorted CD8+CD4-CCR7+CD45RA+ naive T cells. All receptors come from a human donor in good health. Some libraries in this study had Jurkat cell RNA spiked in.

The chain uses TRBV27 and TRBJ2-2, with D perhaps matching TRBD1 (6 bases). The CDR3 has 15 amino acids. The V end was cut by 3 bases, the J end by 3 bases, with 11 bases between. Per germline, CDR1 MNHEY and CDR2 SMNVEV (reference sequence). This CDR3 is CASSFGQLDTGELFF. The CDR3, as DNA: TGTGCCAGCAGTTTCGGACAGTTGGACACCGGGGAGCTGTTTTTT.

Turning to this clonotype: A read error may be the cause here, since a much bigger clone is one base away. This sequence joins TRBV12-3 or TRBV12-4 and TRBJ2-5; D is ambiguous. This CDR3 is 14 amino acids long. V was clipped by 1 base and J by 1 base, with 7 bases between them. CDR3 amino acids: CASSLVNFQETQYF. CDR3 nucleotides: TGTGCCAGCAGTTTAGTGAATTTCCAAGAGACCCAGTACTTC.

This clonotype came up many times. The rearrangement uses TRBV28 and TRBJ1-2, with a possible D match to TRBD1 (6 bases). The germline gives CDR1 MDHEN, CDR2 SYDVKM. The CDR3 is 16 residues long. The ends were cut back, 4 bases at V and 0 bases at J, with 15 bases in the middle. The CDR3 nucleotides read TGTGCCAGCAGTTATCACCGGGACAAGACTAACTATGGCTACACCTTC. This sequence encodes CASSYHRDKTNYGYTF.

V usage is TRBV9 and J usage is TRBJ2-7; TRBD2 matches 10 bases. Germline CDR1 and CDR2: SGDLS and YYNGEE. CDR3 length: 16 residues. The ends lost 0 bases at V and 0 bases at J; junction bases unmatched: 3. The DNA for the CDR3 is TGTGCCAGCAGCGTAGAGGCTAGCGGGAGCTCCTACGAGCAGTACTTC. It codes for CASSVEASGSSYEQYF.

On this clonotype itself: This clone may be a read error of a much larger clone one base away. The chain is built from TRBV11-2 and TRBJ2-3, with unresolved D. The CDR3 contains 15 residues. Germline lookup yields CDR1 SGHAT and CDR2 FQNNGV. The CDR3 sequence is CVSSLDGVIPDTQYF. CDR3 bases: TGTGTCAGCAGCTTAGATGGGGTTATCCCAGATACGCAGTATTTT.

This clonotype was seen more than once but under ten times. The CDR3 DNA reads TGTGCCAGCAGTTTCAGGGCAGGTACTGAAGCTTTCTTT. The encoded protein is CASSFRAGTEAFF. J is TRBJ1-1 and V is TRBV27; D is possibly TRBD1 (5 bases). Per the germline V gene, CDR1 is MNHEY and CDR2 is SMNVEV (reference sequence). With 3 bases removed from V and 5 bases from J, the gap between germline ends came to 10 bases. The CDR3 is 13 amino acids.

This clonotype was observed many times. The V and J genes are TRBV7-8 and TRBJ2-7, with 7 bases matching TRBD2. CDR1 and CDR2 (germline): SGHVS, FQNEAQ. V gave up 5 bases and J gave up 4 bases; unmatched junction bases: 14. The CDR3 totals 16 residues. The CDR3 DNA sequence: TGTGCCAGCAGCCGCCCGGGCGGGAGCCTCGAATACGAGCAGTACTTC. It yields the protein CASSRPGGSLEYEQYF.

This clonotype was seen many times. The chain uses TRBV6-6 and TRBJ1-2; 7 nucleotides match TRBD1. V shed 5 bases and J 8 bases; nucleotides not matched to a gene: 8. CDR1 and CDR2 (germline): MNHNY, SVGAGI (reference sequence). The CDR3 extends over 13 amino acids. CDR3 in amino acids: CASSLTGAQGYTF. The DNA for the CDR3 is TGTGCCAGCAGTCTTACAGGGGCGCAGGGCTACACCTTC.

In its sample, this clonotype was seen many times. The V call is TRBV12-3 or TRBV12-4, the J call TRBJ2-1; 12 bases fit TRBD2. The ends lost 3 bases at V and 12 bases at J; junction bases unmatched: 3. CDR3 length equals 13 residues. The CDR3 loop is CASSFGTSGLQFF. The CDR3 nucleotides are TGTGCCAGCAGTTTCGGGACTAGCGGGTTGCAGTTCTTC.

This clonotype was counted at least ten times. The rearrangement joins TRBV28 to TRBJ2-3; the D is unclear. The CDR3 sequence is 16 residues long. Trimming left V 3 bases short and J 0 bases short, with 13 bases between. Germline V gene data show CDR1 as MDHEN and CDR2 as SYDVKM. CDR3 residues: CASSFEQLTSTDTQYF. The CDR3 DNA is TGTGCCAGCAGTTTTGAACAGCTGACTAGCACAGATACGCAGTATTTT.

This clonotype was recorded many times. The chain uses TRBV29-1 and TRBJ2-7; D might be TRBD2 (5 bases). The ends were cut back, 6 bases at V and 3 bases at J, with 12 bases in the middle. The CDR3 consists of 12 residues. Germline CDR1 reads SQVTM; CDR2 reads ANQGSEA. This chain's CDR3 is CSVGVGDYEQYF. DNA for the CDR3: TGCAGCGTAGGCGTGGGAGACTACGAGCAGTACTTC.

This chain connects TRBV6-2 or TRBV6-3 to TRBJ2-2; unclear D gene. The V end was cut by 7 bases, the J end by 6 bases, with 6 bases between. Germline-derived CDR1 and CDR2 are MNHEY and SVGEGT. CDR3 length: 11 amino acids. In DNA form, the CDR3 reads TGTGCCAGCAAAGGAGCCGGGGAGCTGTTTTTT. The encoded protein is CASKGAGELFF.

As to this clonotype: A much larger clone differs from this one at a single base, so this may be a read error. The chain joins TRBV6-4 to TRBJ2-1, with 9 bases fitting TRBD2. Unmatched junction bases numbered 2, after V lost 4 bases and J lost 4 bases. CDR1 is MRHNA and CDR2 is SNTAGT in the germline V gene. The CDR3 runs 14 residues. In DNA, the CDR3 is TGTGCCAGCAGTGCCCTAGCGGGGTACAATGAGCAGTTCTTC. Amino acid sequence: CASSALAGYNEQFF.

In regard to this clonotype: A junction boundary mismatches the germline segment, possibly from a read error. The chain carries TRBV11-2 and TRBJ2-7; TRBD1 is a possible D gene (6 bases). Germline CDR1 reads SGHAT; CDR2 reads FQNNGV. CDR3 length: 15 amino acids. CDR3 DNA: TGTGTCAGCAGCTTAGAGTCCCGGGACATCTACGAGCAGTACTTC. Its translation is CVSSLESRDIYEQYF.

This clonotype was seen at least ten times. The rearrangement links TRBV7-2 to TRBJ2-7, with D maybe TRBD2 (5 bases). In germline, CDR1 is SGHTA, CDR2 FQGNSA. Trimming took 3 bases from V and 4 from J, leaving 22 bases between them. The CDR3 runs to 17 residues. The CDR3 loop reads CASSLVFGEGPFYEQYF. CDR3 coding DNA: TGTGCCAGCAGCTTGGTCTTCGGAGAGGGCCCGTTTTACGAGCAGTACTTC.

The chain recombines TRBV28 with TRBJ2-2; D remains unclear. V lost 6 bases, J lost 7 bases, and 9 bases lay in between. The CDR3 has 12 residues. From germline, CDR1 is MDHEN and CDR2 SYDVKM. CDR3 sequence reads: CASSPTIGELFF. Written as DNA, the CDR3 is TGTGCCAGCAGCCCTACTATCGGGGAGCTGTTTTTT.

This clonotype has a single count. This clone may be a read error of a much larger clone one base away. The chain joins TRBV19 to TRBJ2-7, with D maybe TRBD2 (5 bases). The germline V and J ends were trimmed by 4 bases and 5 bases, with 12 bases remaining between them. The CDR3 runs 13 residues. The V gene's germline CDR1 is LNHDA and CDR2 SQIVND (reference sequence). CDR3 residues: CASSTAAEDEQYF. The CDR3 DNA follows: TGTGCCAGTAGTACAGCGGCGGAGGACGAGCAGTACTTC.

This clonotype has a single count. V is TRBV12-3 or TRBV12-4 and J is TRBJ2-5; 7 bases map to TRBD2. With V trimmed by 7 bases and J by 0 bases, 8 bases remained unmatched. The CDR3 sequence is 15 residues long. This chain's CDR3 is CASNSGTGDQETQYF. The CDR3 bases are TGTGCCAGCAACAGCGGGACTGGCGACCAAGAGACCCAGTACTTC.

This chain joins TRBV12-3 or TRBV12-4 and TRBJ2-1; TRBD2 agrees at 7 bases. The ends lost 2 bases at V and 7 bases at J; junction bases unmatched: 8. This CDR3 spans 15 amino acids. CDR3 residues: CASSLWGGRGNEQFF. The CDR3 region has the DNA TGTGCCAGCAGTTTATGGGGAGGGCGAGGGAATGAGCAGTTCTTC.

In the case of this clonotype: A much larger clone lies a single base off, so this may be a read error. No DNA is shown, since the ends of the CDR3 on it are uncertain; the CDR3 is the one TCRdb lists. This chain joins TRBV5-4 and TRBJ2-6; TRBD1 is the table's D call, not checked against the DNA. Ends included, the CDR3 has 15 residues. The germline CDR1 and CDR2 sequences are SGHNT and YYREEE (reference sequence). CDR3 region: CASRIVGAGANVLPF.

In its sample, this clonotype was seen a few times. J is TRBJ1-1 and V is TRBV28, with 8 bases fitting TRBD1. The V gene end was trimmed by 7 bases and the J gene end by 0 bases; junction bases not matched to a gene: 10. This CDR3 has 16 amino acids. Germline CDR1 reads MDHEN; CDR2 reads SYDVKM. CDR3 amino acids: CASTDRGRVVNTEAFF. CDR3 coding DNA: TGTGCCAGCACAGACAGGGGTCGAGTGGTGAACACTGAAGCTTTCTTT.

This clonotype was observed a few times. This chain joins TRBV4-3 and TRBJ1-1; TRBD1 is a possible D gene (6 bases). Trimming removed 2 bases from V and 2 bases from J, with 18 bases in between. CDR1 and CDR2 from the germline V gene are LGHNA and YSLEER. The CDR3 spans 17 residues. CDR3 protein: CASSQFTGTSANTEAFF. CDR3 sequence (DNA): TGCGCCAGCAGCCAATTCACCGGGACATCAGCTAACACTGAAGCTTTCTTT.

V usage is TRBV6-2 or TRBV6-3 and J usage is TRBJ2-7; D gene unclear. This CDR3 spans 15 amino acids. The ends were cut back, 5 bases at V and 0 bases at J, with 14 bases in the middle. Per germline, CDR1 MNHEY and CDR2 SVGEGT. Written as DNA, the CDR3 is TGTGCCAGCAGTCAACAGCATACGGGCTCCTACGAGCAGTACTTC. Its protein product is CASSQQHTGSYEQYF.

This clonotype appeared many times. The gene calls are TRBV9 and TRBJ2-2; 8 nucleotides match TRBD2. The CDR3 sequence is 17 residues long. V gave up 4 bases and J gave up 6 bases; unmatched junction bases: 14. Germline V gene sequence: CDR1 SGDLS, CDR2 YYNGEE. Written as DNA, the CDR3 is TGTGCCAGCAGCCCCACTGGGGGGACTAGTCGGGCCGGGGAGCTGTTTTTT. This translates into CASSPTGGTSRAGELFF.

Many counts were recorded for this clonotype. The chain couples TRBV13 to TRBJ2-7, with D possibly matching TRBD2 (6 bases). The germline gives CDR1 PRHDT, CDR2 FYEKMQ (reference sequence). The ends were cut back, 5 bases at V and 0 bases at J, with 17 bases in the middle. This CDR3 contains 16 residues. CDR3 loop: CASSLTTSPSSYEQYF. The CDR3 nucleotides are TGTGCCAGCAGCCTAACTACTAGCCCGAGCTCCTACGAGCAGTACTTC.

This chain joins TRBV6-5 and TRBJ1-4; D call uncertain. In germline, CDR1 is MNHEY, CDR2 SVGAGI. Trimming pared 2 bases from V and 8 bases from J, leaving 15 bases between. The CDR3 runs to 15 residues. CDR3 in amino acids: CASSYGYTSSEKLFF. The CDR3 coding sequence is TGTGCCAGCAGTTACGGGTATACCTCGAGCGAAAAACTGTTTTTT.

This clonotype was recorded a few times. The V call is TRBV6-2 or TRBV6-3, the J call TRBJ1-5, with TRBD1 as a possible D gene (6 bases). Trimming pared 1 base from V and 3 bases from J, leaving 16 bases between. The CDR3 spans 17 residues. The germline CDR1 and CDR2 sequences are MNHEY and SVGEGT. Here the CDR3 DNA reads TGTGCCAGCAGTTACTTGGTTAGGACAGCGGACAATCAGCCCCAGCATTTT. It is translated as CASSYLVRTADNQPQHF.

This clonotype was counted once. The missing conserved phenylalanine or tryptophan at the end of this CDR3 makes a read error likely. The chain's CDR3 is CSAPSDHQETQYY. CDR3 in DNA: TGCAGTGCCCCCTCAGACCACCAAGAGACCCAGTACTAC. The V and J genes are TRBV20-1 and TRBJ2-5; no definite D call. The CDR3 spans 13 residues. Looked up from germline, CDR1 is DFQATT and CDR2 is SNEGSKA (reference sequence). V lost 6 bases, J lost 0 bases, and 11 bases lay in between.